This TCR beta chain was identified during a study of cytomegalovirus exposure and HLA in healthy donors. Study-wide results and limits: Cytomegalovirus association was assigned to about 180 TCR beta chains.

TCRdb's copy holds only in-frame clones and misses some; the assay was immunoSEQ multiplex PCR. The sample records tens of thousands of clones, around 90% being singletons. This CDR3 contains 16 residues. V was pared by 3 bases and J by 6 bases, with 13 bases of the junction left unmatched. From germline, CDR1 is LNHNV and CDR2 YYDKDF (reference sequence). A remark on this clone: The antigen is not known.

This TCR came from a woman between 18 and 29 years old in good health and CMV-seropositive. This rearrangement joins TRBV15 to TRBJ1-1; 7 nucleotides line up with TRBD1. Sequencing was performed on PBMCs. The CDR3 loop is CATSSRATGLGAEAFF. The CDR3 region has the DNA TGTGCCACCAGCAGTCGAGCGACAGGGCTTGGGGCTGAAGCTTTCTTT.